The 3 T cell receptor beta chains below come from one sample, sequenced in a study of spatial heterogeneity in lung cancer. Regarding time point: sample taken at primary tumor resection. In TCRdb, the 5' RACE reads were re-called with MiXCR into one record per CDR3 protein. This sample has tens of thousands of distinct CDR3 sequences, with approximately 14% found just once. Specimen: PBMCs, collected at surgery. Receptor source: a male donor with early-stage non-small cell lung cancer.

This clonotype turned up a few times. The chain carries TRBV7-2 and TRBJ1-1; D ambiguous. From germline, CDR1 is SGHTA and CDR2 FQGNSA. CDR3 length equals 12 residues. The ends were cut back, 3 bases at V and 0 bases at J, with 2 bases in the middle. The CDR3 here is CASSFLNTEAFF. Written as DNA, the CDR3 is TGTGCCAGCAGCTTCTTGAACACTGAAGCTTTCTTT.

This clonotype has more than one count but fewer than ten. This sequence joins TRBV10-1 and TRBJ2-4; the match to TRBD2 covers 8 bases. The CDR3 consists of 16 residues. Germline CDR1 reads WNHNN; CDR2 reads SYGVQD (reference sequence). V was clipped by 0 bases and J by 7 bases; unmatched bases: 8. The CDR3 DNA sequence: TGCGCCAGCAGTGAGTCGGGTGCCCAGCGGGGGAACATTCAGTACTTC. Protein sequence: CASSESGAQRGNIQYF.

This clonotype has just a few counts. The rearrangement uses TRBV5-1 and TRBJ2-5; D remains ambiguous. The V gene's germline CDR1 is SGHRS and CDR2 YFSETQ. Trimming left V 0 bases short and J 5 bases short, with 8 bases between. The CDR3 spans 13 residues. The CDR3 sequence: CASSLEAAETQYF. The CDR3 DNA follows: TGCGCCAGCAGCTTGGAGGCGGCGGAGACCCAGTACTTC.